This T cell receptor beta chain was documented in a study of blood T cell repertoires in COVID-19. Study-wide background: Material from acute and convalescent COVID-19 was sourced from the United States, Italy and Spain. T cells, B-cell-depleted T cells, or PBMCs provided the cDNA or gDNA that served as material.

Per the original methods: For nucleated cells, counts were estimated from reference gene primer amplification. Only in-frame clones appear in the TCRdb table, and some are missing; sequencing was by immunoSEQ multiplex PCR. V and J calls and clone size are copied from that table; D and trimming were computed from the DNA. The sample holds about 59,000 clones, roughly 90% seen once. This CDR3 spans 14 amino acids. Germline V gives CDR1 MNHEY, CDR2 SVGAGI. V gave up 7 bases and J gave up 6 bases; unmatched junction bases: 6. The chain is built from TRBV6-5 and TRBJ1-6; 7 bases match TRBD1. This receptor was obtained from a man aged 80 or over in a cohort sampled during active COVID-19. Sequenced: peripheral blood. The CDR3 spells CASTGTVLNSPLHF. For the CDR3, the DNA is TGTGCCAGCACCGGGACAGTGCTTAATTCACCCCTCCACTTT.